The entry below describes one TCR beta chain. The data stem from a study of cytomegalovirus exposure and HLA in healthy donors. Both 60 Vbeta primers and 13 Jbeta primers went into the PCR. TCRdb keeps only in-frame clones here, not all; method: immunoSEQ multiplex PCR. The table includes approximately 78,000 clones, about 66% detected once. This CDR3 region has 15 residues. Germline lookup yields CDR1 SGDLS and CDR2 YYNGEE. Trimming stripped 2 bases from V and 7 bases from J, with 16 bases between. The sequence came from a man aged 40-55 years in good health and CMV-seropositive. The specimen was PBMCs. This chain joins TRBV9 and TRBJ2-1, with a tentative D call TRBD1 (5 bases). For the CDR3, the DNA is TGTGCCAGCAGCGTGGGGCTTAGTCTAGGAAATGAGCAGTTCTTC. Translated: CASSVGLSLGNEQFF.